These 15 T cell receptor beta chains originate from one sample sequenced in a study of glioma-infiltrating T cells. TCR alpha and beta CDR3 regions were amplified from RNA using iRepertoire nested multiplex PCR. TCRdb reprocessed the multiplex PCR reads via MiXCR and lists one record per CDR3 protein. The table lists approximately 89,000 distinct CDR3 sequences, 23% of them singletons, with about 6.7% in the top ten. The sequenced sample was glioma tissue, nonneoplastic brain tissue, or PBMCs (not recorded which). All receptors come from a human donor with low-grade glioma or glioblastoma, undergoing nonglioma brain surgery, or in good health (not recorded which).

This clonotype was observed a few times. The gene calls are TRBV29-1 and TRBJ2-7, with unresolved D. CDR3 size: 13 residues. Trimming left V 7 bases short and J 0 bases short, with 13 bases between. Germline CDR1 SQVTM, CDR2 ANQGSEA. CDR3 residues: CSALVQISYEQYF. The CDR3 bases are TGCAGCGCTCTGGTACAGATCTCCTACGAGCAGTACTTC.

V is TRBV12-3 or TRBV12-4 and J is TRBJ2-3, with 7 nucleotides matching TRBD2. Trimming at V came to 0 bases and at J to 1 base, leaving 1 base not matched to a gene. The CDR3 has 15 residues. CDR3 region: CASSLAGGGTDTQYF. The DNA for the CDR3 is TGTGCCAGCAGTTTAGCGGGGGGGGGCACAGATACGCAGTATTTT.

As for this clonotype: With a much larger clone just one base away, this may be a read error. The rearrangement links TRBV7-3 to TRBJ2-7; D ambiguous. Germline CDR1 is SGHTA and CDR2 is FQGTGA. This CDR3 is built from 11 residues. CDR3 DNA: TGTGCCTGCAGCCCCTTGAACGAGCAGTACTTC. Its protein product is CACSPLNEQYF. Variable domain in full (rest from reference TRBV7-3 and TRBJ2-7): GAGVSQTPSNKVTEKGKYVELRCDPISGHTALYWYRQSLGQGPEFLIYFQGTGAADDSGLPNDRFFAVRPEGSVSTLKIQRTERGDSAVYLCACSPLNEQYFGPGTRLTVT.

This clonotype has only a few counts. This chain links TRBV4-2 with TRBJ2-7; D tentatively fits TRBD1 or TRBD2 (5 bases each). The V and J ends lost 0 bases and 1 base respectively, with 10 bases between them. CDR3 length: 15 residues. Per the germline V gene, CDR1 is LGHNA and CDR2 is YNFKEQ. CDR3 bases: TGTGCCAGCAGCCAAGATCGGGGCAGGTCCTACGAGCAGTACTTC. It specifies CASSQDRGRSYEQYF.

Concerning this clonotype: An end of the junction does not agree with germline; a read error may underlie this. The chain employs TRBV20-1 and TRBJ2-5; D not resolved. The CDR3 extends over 12 amino acids. Looked up from germline, CDR1 is DFQATT and CDR2 is SNEGSKA (reference sequence). The CDR3 protein is CSSLKYQEAQYF. Written as DNA, the CDR3 is TGCAGTTCCCTCAAATACCAAGAGGCCCAGTACTTC.

This clonotype was counted ten times or more. The V and J genes are TRBV2 and TRBJ1-4; D remains unclear. CDR3 size: 12 residues. Trimming removed 8 bases at V and 4 bases at J, with 8 bases between. Per the germline V gene, CDR1 is SNHLY and CDR2 is FYNNEI. CDR3 coding DNA: TGTGCCAGCCAACCCGATAATGAAAAACTGTTTTTT. This translates into CASQPDNEKLFF.

The sample holds one count of this clonotype. A read error is possible here, since a much larger clone lies one base away. The chain uses TRBV7-2 and TRBJ2-7; D possibly corresponds to TRBD2 (7 bases). Trimming cost V 10 bases and J 7 bases, with 20 bases left between them. Looked up from germline, CDR1 is SGHTA and CDR2 is FQGNSA. CDR3 size: 13 residues. The chain's CDR3 is CAISQTGGLEQYF. CDR3 bases: TGTGCCATCAGTCAGACCGGGGGGCTTGAGCAGTACTTC.

This clonotype was detected many times. The CDR3, as DNA: TGTGCCACCCGTGTTTCCTCTGGGGCCAACGTCCTGACTTTC. This sequence encodes CATRVSSGANVLTF. The rearrangement joins TRBV6-1 to TRBJ2-6; D uncertain. Per germline, CDR1 MNHNS and CDR2 SASEGT. V was cut by 10 bases and J by 0 bases, with 10 bases left in between. CDR3 length: 14 amino acids.

Comments on this clonotype: A much more abundant neighbour one base away suggests this may be a read error. This chain links TRBV6-1 with TRBJ2-7; 7 bases agree with TRBD2. This CDR3 has 14 amino acids. Germline CDR1 reads MNHNS; CDR2 reads SASEGT. DNA of the CDR3: TGTGCCGGCAGTGACGGACTAGGACCGTACGAGCAGTACTTC. It yields the protein CAGSDGLGPYEQYF.

V is TRBV5-5 and J is TRBJ1-4; 9 bases map to TRBD1. The V and J ends lost 4 bases and 8 bases, in that order; junction bases with no gene match: 15. CDR3 length: 17 amino acids. CDR1 is SGHKS and CDR2 is YYEKEE in the germline V gene (reference sequence). The CDR3 region is CASSQFAGQGLREKLFF. In nucleotides, the CDR3 is TGTGCCAGCAGCCAATTCGCGGGACAGGGTTTAAGGGAAAAACTGTTTTTT.

In this sample, this clonotype turned up once. This chain joins TRBV5-4 and TRBJ2-5; possible D gene TRBD2, 5 bases. The CDR3 is 13 residues long. Trimming pared 0 bases from V and 5 bases from J, leaving 8 bases between. Germline V gives CDR1 SGHNT, CDR2 YYREEE (reference sequence). For the CDR3, the DNA is TGTGCCAGCAGCTTGGGTAGGGAGGAGACCCAGTACTTC. This encodes CASSLGREETQYF.

The V call is TRBV4-1, the J call TRBJ2-7; TRBD2 matches at 9 bases. Germline V gives CDR1 MGHRA, CDR2 YSYEKL. V shed 1 base, J shed 7 bases, and the junction held 11 bases outside the gene matches. This CDR3 has 16 amino acids. This CDR3 reads CASSQGLREGRGEQYF. CDR3 coding DNA: TGCGCCAGCAGCCAAGGACTGCGGGAGGGCCGCGGGGAGCAGTACTTC.

V gene TRBV2 combines with J gene TRBJ1-3; TRBD1 matches 7 bases. J lost 4 bases, V lost 6 bases, and 12 bases had no gene match. The V gene's germline CDR1 is SNHLY and CDR2 FYNNEI. The CDR3 has 16 amino acids. CDR3 residues: CASSRTTGQRGNTIYF. CDR3 DNA: TGTGCCAGCAGCCGGACGACAGGGCAGAGGGGAAACACCATATATTTT.

This clonotype came up once. V gene TRBV4-1 combines with J gene TRBJ1-5; D ambiguous. The CDR3 is made up of 17 amino acids. V was clipped by 0 bases and J by 2 bases, with 14 bases between them. CDR1 is MGHRA and CDR2 is YSYEKL in the germline V gene. The CDR3 coding sequence is TGCGCCAGCAGCCAAGAGAGGCGGGTGATAGGCAATCAGCCCCAGCATTTT. As protein: CASSQERRVIGNQPQHF.

This clonotype was counted ten times or more. V is TRBV6-1 and J is TRBJ2-7; 7 bases are shared with TRBD2. J gave up 0 bases and V 6 bases, and 5 bases lay outside the gene matches. From germline, CDR1 is MNHNS and CDR2 SASEGT. CDR3 size: 14 residues. The CDR3 DNA is TGTGCCAGCAGGCCGGGACTACTCTCCTACGAGCAGTACTTC. The encoded protein is CASRPGLLSYEQYF.